Listed below are T cell receptor beta chains from one sample, sequenced in a study of OX40 agonist ivuxolimab in advanced cancers. Assay used: immunoSEQ multiplex PCR; TCRdb lists only in-frame clones, some missing. The sample lists under 80,000 clones; 92% were seen once. This specimen consisted of CD4+ or CD8+ T cells sorted from blood, obtained in a trial of the OX40 agonist ivuxolimab. These TCRs come from an adult with an advanced solid tumor such as melanoma, head and neck, liver or kidney cancer. CDR3s include the opening cysteine and the closing phenylalanine or tryptophan. Fields, in order: J gene, clone size, V gene, D gene, CDR3 DNA, CDR3 protein. D genes are given only for firm matches. Clone size, where shown, is once, few, many, or a class for clones that have expanded.

>TRBJ2-5|NA|TRBV13|TRBD2
TGTGCCAGCAGCTCACGAGCGGGGGGGCTGGAGACCCAGTACTTC
CASSSRAGGLETQYF
>TRBJ2-5|NA|TRBV18|NA
TGTGCCAGCTCACCACCGGGGGAAGGGGGTGAGACCCAGTACTTC
CASSPPGEGGETQYF
>TRBJ2-7|once|TRBV6-5|TRBD1
TGTGCCAGCAGTTACTCAGGGACAGCACGCGAGCAGTACTTC
CASSYSGTAREQYF
>TRBJ2-7|NA|TRBV7-9|TRBD2
TGTGCCAGTGAAACTCCGGGGGGGCGTTCCTCCTACGAGCAGTACTTC
CASETPGGRSSYEQYF
>TRBJ1-1|NA|TRBV5-6|NA
TGTGCCAGCAGCTTGCCTGCCGGCGGGACTGAAGCTTTCTTT
CASSLPAGGTEAFF
>TRBJ2-7|NA|TRBV5-1|NA
TGCGCCAGCAGCTTTGGACTCTCCTACGAGCAGTACTTC
CASSFGLSYEQYF
>TRBJ2-4|NA|TRBV13|NA
TGTGCCAGCAGCTTACAGGGAGCCAAAAACATTCAGTACTTC
CASSLQGAKNIQYF
>TRBJ2-1|NA|TRBV6-5|NA
TGTGCCAGCAGTTCGGGTCCTCCTCCGTACAATGAGCAGTTCTTC
CASSSGPPPYNEQFF
>TRBJ1-1|NA|TRBV13|TRBD1
TGTGCCAGCAGCTCCGGGACAGGGAGCACTGAAGCTTTCTTT
CASSSGTGSTEAFF
>TRBJ1-5|NA|TRBV5-6|NA
TGTGCCAGCAGCCTCACAGGGAATCAGCCCCAGCATTTT
CASSLTGNQPQHF
>TRBJ2-3|once|TRBV9|NA
TGTGCCAGCAGCGGGGGGACAAAAGCAGATACGCAGTATTTT
CASSGGTKADTQYF
>TRBJ2-1|NA|TRBV27|NA
TGTGCCAGCAGCCTCGGGACGGCCTCCTACAATGAGCAGTTCTTC
CASSLGTASYNEQFF
>TRBJ2-7|NA|TRBV12-5|NA
TGTGCTAGTGGTTTATCAGGACCATCCTACGAGCAGTACTTC
CASGLSGPSYEQYF
>TRBJ1-1|NA|TRBV4-1|NA
TGCGCCAGCAGCCAAGTCCCTCCCGGGGGTGGCACTGAAGCTTTCTTT
CASSQVPPGGGTEAFF
>TRBJ2-7|NA|TRBV4-1|TRBD2
TGCGCCAGCAGCCATTCCGGGACTAGCACCTACGAGCAGTACTTC
CASSHSGTSTYEQYF
>TRBJ1-6|NA|TRBV6-5|NA
TGTGCCAGCAGTTACTCGCTCCCGGGTAATTCACCCCTCCACTTT
CASSYSLPGNSPLHF
>TRBJ2-5|NA|TRBV19|TRBD1
TGTGCCAGTAGGCCAGGGACAGGGGATGAGGAGACCCAGTACTTC
CASRPGTGDEETQYF
>TRBJ1-1|few|TRBV29-1|NA
TGCAGCGTTGAAGGGGGTGCCACTGAAGCTTTCTTT
CSVEGGATEAFF
>TRBJ2-3|NA|TRBV15|NA
TGTGCCACCAGCAGACTCAGCGCAGGGACCTACACAGATACGCAGTATTTT
CATSRLSAGTYTDTQYF
>TRBJ1-2|once|TRBV4-3|TRBD1
TGCGCCAGCAGTCCGGGGACAGGGGGGTACTATGGCTACACCTTC
CASSPGTGGYYGYTF
>TRBJ2-5|NA|TRBV6-5|TRBD1
TGTGCCAGCAGTGGGACAGGGCGAGGGGAGACCCAGTACTTC
CASSGTGRGETQYF
>TRBJ1-5|NA|TRBV27|NA
TGTGCCAGCAGTTTAGTTCCAGGGAGCAATCAGCCCCAGCATTTT
CASSLVPGSNQPQHF
>TRBJ2-3|NA|TRBV27|NA
TGTGCCAGCAGTTCCCTCCCCGGAACCACAGATACGCAGTATTTT
CASSSLPGTTDTQYF
>TRBJ2-7|once|TRBV29-1|NA
TGCAGCGTTGAAGTCGGTACCGGGACTTACTACGAGCAGTACTTC
CSVEVGTGTYYEQYF
>TRBJ2-7|NA|TRBV5-1|TRBD2
TGCGCCAGCAGCTTGTCGGCGGGCGGGGGGACCGAGCAGTACTTC
CASSLSAGGGTEQYF
>TRBJ2-7|NA|TRBV19|NA
TGTGCCACTTCAGGGGGGCTTTATTACGAGCAGTACTTC
CATSGGLYYEQYF
>TRBJ1-6|NA|TRBV13|NA
TGTGCCAGCAGCTTAAAGGACACATTGATTTCACCCCTCCACTTT
CASSLKDTLISPLHF
>TRBJ2-1|NA|TRBV2|TRBD2
TGTGCCAGCAGTGAGTGGGCGGGGGGCACCTACAATGAGCAGTTCTTC
CASSEWAGGTYNEQFF
>TRBJ1-1|once|TRBV5-1|NA
TGCGCCAGCAGCTTGACAGTGCAGAACACTGAAGCTTTCTTT
CASSLTVQNTEAFF
>TRBJ2-7|NA|TRBV6-5|TRBD1
TGTGCCAGCAGTTTCGTAGGGACAGGCATCGAGCAGTACTTC
CASSFVGTGIEQYF
>TRBJ2-7|NA|TRBV29-1|NA
TGCAGCGTTGCTAGCTGGGGTGGACCGGGGAGGCTACCCTACGAGCAGTACTTC
CSVASWGGPGRLPYEQYF
>TRBJ2-7|NA|TRBV4-1|NA
TGCGCCAGCAGCCCCCCGACTCTTTACGAGCAGTACTTC
CASSPPTLYEQYF
>TRBJ2-7|NA|TRBV6-1|TRBD2
TGTGCCAGCAGTGAGGGACTAGCGGGCTACGAGCAGTACTTC
CASSEGLAGYEQYF
>TRBJ2-7|once|TRBV7-6|NA
TGTGCCAGCAGCTTAGCCATACAGGGTTTCTACGAGCAGTACTTC
CASSLAIQGFYEQYF
>TRBJ1-3|once|TRBV4-1|TRBD1
TGCGCCAGCAGATCCTTTGGGACAGGATACTCTGGAAACACCATATATTTT
CASRSFGTGYSGNTIYF
>TRBJ2-7|NA|TRBV27|TRBD1
TGTGCCAGCAGCCAGGACAGGGTAGGGTCCTACGAGCAGTACTTC
CASSQDRVGSYEQYF
>TRBJ2-3|NA|TRBV13|NA
TGTGCCAGCAGCTTTTCCGGGGCCCTCGGGTCAGATACGCAGTATTTT
CASSFSGALGSDTQYF
>TRBJ2-7|once|TRBV7-9|NA
TGTGCCAGCAGCTCGCCGGTCTACGAGCAGTACTTC
CASSSPVYEQYF
>TRBJ2-3|NA|TRBV6-5|TRBD2
TGTGCCAGCACCCCACGGGGGGAGATCACAGATACGCAGTATTTT
CASTPRGEITDTQYF
>TRBJ1-4|NA|TRBV7-7|NA
TGTGCCAGCAGCTTAGGGCACAGCGCAACTAATGAAAAACTGTTTTTT
CASSLGHSATNEKLFF
>TRBJ2-7|NA|TRBV6-5|TRBD2
TGTGCCAGCAGTTACATCAGCGGGGGGCCCTACGAGCAGTACTTC
CASSYISGGPYEQYF
>TRBJ1-2|NA|TRBV28|NA
TGTGCCAGCAGAGGTGAGGGACCTCCAGCTAACTATGGCTACACCTTC
CASRGEGPPANYGYTF
>TRBJ2-3|NA|TRBV7-6|NA
TGTGCCAGCAGCGGGGAGGTGGGAGATACGCAGTATTTT
CASSGEVGDTQYF
>TRBJ2-7|NA|TRBV7-2|NA
TGTGCCAGCAGCTTTCCAGGGACCTCCTACGAGCAGTACTTC
CASSFPGTSYEQYF
>TRBJ2-1|NA|TRBV9|TRBD1
TGTGCCAGCAGCCCGCACAGGGGGCTAGGTGAGCAGTTCTTC
CASSPHRGLGEQFF
>TRBJ1-2|few|TRBV4-1|TRBD1
TGCGCCAGCAGCCCCTCGGGACAGACCTATGGCTACACCTTC
CASSPSGQTYGYTF
>TRBJ2-3|NA|TRBV23-1|NA
TGCGCCAGCTGGATAATTTGGCGTGCTAGCACAGATACGCAGTATTTT
CASWIIWRASTDTQYF
>TRBJ2-1|NA|TRBV5-5|NA
TGTGCCAGCAGCTTGAACGTAGAAGTAGGCTACAATGAGCAGTTCTTC
CASSLNVEVGYNEQFF